Following are 15 T cell receptor beta chains from one sample sequenced in a study of T cell responses to AZD1222 COVID-19 vaccine. Some clones are missing from TCRdb's copy, which holds only in-frame ones; the method was immunoSEQ multiplex PCR. The data show roughly 49,000 clones, with around four fifths seen just once and around 20% held by the top ten. Sequencing used peripheral blood, obtained on day 0 of MenACWY control vaccination. These receptors came from an adult in good health.

The chain is built from TRBV2 and TRBJ2-6; D is unclear. Germline V gene sequence: CDR1 SNHLY, CDR2 FYNNEI. V was trimmed by 5 bases and J by 0 bases, leaving 5 bases between them. This CDR3 is 14 amino acids long. For the CDR3, the DNA is TGTGCCAGCAGTTATTTCTCTGGGGCCAACGTCCTGACTTTC. This gives the protein CASSYFSGANVLTF. The full variable domain, its missing parts supplied by reference TRBV2 and TRBJ2-6, is EPEVTQTPSHQVTQMGQEVILRCVPISNHLYFYWYRQILGQKVEFLVSFYNNEISEKSEIFDDQFSVERPDGSNFTLKIRSTKLEDSAMYFCASSYFSGANVLTFGAGSRLTVL.

This CDR3 reads CASSIRVNTEAFF. The CDR3 DNA reads TGTGCCAGTAGTATCCGGGTAAACACTGAAGCTTTCTTT. The chain joins TRBV19 to TRBJ1-1; D call uncertain. The V gene's germline CDR1 is LNHDA and CDR2 SQIVND (reference sequence). The CDR3 runs 13 residues. V was clipped by 3 bases and J by 2 bases, with 7 bases between them.

The sample holds a few counts of this clone. The gene calls are TRBV30 and TRBJ1-4, with a tentative D call TRBD1 (6 bases). This CDR3 region has 15 residues. V was trimmed by 0 bases and J by 5 bases, leaving 13 bases between them. Germline V gene data show CDR1 as GTSNPN and CDR2 as SVGIG (reference sequence). DNA of the CDR3: TGTGCCTGGAGTGTTAAACAGGGTGGGAATGAAAAACTGTTTTTT. This encodes CAWSVKQGGNEKLFF.

The gene calls are TRBV5-1 and TRBJ1-1; D ambiguous. V lost 0 bases and J lost 2, with 8 bases in between. The CDR3 length is 14 residues. Germline V gene data show CDR1 as SGHRS and CDR2 as YFSETQ. The CDR3 sequence is CASSLEATNTEAFF. The CDR3, as DNA: TGCGCCAGCAGCTTGGAAGCAACAAACACTGAAGCTTTCTTT. Based on the CDR3 plus reference TRBV5-1 and TRBJ1-1, the full variable domain is KAGVTQTPRYLIKTRGQQVTLSCSPISGHRSVSWYQQTPGQGLQFLFEYFSETQRNKGNFPGRFSGRQFSNSRSEMNVSTLELGDSALYLCASSLEATNTEAFFGQGTRLTVV.

The V gene is TRBV30, the J gene TRBJ1-6; D gene unclear. Germline V gene lookup returns CDR1 GTSNPN and CDR2 SVGIG (reference sequence). Trimming pared 4 bases from V and 4 bases from J, leaving 11 bases between. This CDR3 has 14 amino acids. CDR3 residues: CAWITGNYNSPLHF. CDR3 bases: TGTGCCTGGATTACGGGAAATTATAATTCACCCCTCCACTTT.

The chain has TRBV11-2 and TRBJ2-2; D is uncertain. With 5 bases removed from V and 1 base from J, the gap between germline ends came to 11 bases. CDR3 length: 15 amino acids. Germline V gene sequence: CDR1 SGHAT, CDR2 FQNNGV. The CDR3 DNA follows: TGTGCCAGCAGCCTGTCACACCAGAACACCGGGGAGCTGTTTTTT. It yields the protein CASSLSHQNTGELFF.

J is TRBJ1-2 and V is TRBV5-5; 8 bases agree with TRBD1. This CDR3 region has 13 residues. Germline lookup yields CDR1 SGHKS and CDR2 YYEKEE (reference sequence). V lost 4 bases to trimming and J lost 2 bases; unmatched junction nucleotides: 1. The CDR3 DNA reads as TGTGCCAGCAGCAACAGGGGGAACTATGGCTACACCTTC. It yields the protein CASSNRGNYGYTF.

The chain has TRBV5-1 and TRBJ1-3; 12 bases match TRBD1. This CDR3 spans 16 amino acids. With V trimmed by 4 bases and J by 2 bases, 4 bases remained unmatched. Germline V CDR1 and CDR2: SGHRS, YFSETQ. The DNA for the CDR3 is TGCGCCAGCAGCCTGGGGACAGGGGGCGCTGGAAACACCATATATTTT. Translating it yields CASSLGTGGAGNTIYF.

This rearrangement joins TRBV2 to TRBJ1-4, with TRBD1 matching 12 bases. The germline CDR1 and CDR2 sequences are SNHLY and FYNNEI. This CDR3 is 14 amino acids long. V lost 6 bases, J lost 5 bases, and 1 base stayed unmatched. The CDR3 is CASRGTGGNEKLFF. The CDR3, as DNA: TGTGCCAGCAGGGGGACAGGGGGCAATGAAAAACTGTTTTTT.

The table lists this clone with a count of one. The rearrangement uses TRBV10-1 and TRBJ2-7; D gene ambiguous. The CDR3 extends over 13 amino acids. Germline CDR1 reads WNHNN; CDR2 reads SYGVQD (reference sequence). V was shortened by 3 bases and J by 6 bases, with 12 bases between the two germline ends. Written as DNA, the CDR3 is TGCGCCAGCAGTGAATATTCAGTAGCCGAGCAGTACTTC. This gives the protein CASSEYSVAEQYF.

CDR3 amino acids: CASSAYTNTGELFF. CDR3 nucleotides: TGTGCCAGCAGCGCATATACCAACACCGGGGAGCTGTTTTTT. The chain carries TRBV7-2 and TRBJ2-2; D gene ambiguous. The CDR3 is 14 amino acids. Germline assignment: CDR1 SGHTA and CDR2 FQGNSA. Trimming stripped 5 bases from V and 2 bases from J, with 9 bases between.

Points on this clone: This sample also contains other DNA sequences that code for the same CDR3. The V gene is TRBV9, the J gene TRBJ2-5; D may be TRBD1 (6 bases). This CDR3 is 15 amino acids long. Germline CDR1 and CDR2: SGDLS and YYNGEE. The V gene lost 0 bases and the J gene lost 1 base, with 10 bases spanning the gap. The CDR3 DNA reads TGTGCCAGCAGCGTAGGGGGGCGGGCCCAAGAGACCCAGTACTTC. Protein sequence: CASSVGGRAQETQYF. Looking up the rest from reference TRBV9 and TRBJ2-5 gives the full variable domain: DSGVTQTPKHLITATGQRVTLRCSPRSGDLSVYWYQQSLDQGLQFLIQYYNGEERAKGNILERFSAQQFPDLHSELNLSSLELGDSALYFCASSVGGRAQETQYFGPGTRLLVL.

The chain employs TRBV6-5 and TRBJ1-1; D might be TRBD1 (5 bases). Germline CDR1 MNHEY, CDR2 SVGAGI. With 9 bases removed from V and 1 base from J, the gap between germline ends came to 15 bases. The CDR3 is 14 residues long. The CDR3, as DNA: TGTGCCAGTCGGGGGGGAAGGAGGAACACTGAAGCTTTCTTT. Amino acid sequence: CASRGGRRNTEAFF.

In this sample, this clone turned up once. The J gene is TRBJ2-7, the V gene TRBV12-3 or TRBV12-4, with D perhaps TRBD2 (5 bases). Trimming removed 2 bases at V and 5 bases at J, with 10 bases between. The CDR3 has 13 residues. The CDR3 spells CASSLRAGDEQYV. Here the CDR3 DNA reads TGTGCCAGCAGTTTACGTGCGGGTGACGAGCAGTACGTC.

V usage is TRBV28 and J usage is TRBJ2-3; D is possibly TRBD1 or TRBD2 (6 bases each). The ends were cut back, 6 bases at V and 1 base at J, with 17 bases in the middle. The germline gives CDR1 MDHEN, CDR2 SYDVKM. The CDR3 totals 16 residues. The CDR3 spells CASSYTSRGRTDTQYF. The CDR3 DNA reads as TGTGCCAGCAGCTACACCAGCCGGGGGCGCACAGATACGCAGTATTTT. Complete variable domain (other parts from reference TRBV28 and TRBJ2-3): DVKVTQSSRYLVKRTGEKVFLECVQDMDHENMFWYRQDPGLGLRLIYFSYDVKMKEKGDIPEGYSVSREKKERFSLILESASTNQTSMYLCASSYTSRGRTDTQYFGPGTRLTVL.